This T cell receptor (beta chain) was identified during a study of T-cell memory formation after mild COVID-19. Study context: Clusters were largely donor specific. General study points: Those CD4+ clones that contracted were mainly in CM and EM (CD8+ ones in EMRA).

This clonotype was detected a few times. Its target is not known. From the 5' RACE reads, TCRdb called clonotypes with MiXCR, one entry per CDR3 protein. The table lists 85,000 to 120,000 distinct CDR3 sequences, over 15% of them singletons. The V gene lost 4 bases and the J gene lost 8 bases, with 10 bases spanning the gap. The CDR3 covers 12 residues. In germline, CDR1 is SGHKS, CDR2 YYEKEE (reference sequence). The source is an adult woman who had mild COVID-19 (a few samples of this study predate the infection). Cell type and time point are not known. The chain employs TRBV5-5 and TRBJ2-1, with D uncertain. The sample was PBMCs or a T cell subset sorted from them (not recorded which). The CDR3 nucleotides read TGTGCCAGCAGCCATCATCTCGATGAGCAGTTCTTC. Translating gives CASSHHLDEQFF.